Shown below are 6 T cell receptor beta chains from a single sample sequenced in a study of sequential checkpoint blockade in melanoma. Treatment noted: randomized to nivolumab then ipilimumab (arm A) or the reverse (arm B). Generated by immunoSEQ multiplex PCR, the TCRdb table keeps only in-frame clones and is missing some. The table has about 13,000 clones, more than 70% seen once; the top ten hold around 50%. Source: CD8+ T cells sorted from blood (inferred from file names), taken from a patient given nivolumab and ipilimumab in sequence. These receptors were obtained from a human patient with melanoma. Some clones in this sample may be carry-over from other donors' samples.

J is TRBJ1-1 and V is TRBV9; D is perhaps TRBD1 (6 bases). The germline gives CDR1 SGDLS, CDR2 YYNGEE. This CDR3 is 14 amino acids long. V lost 0 bases to trimming and J lost 2 bases, with 8 bases between them. The CDR3 is CASSVGDKNTEAFF. The CDR3 region has the DNA TGTGCCAGCAGCGTAGGGGACAAAAACACTGAAGCTTTCTTT.

The chain has TRBV29-1 and TRBJ2-7; D gene uncertain. Trimming left V 4 bases short and J 3 bases short, with 13 bases between. Per the germline V gene, CDR1 is SQVTM and CDR2 is ANQGSEA. This CDR3 spans 13 amino acids. The CDR3 sequence: CSVGDKRLYEQYF. Written as DNA, the CDR3 is TGCAGCGTTGGAGACAAGCGCCTCTACGAGCAGTACTTC.

This chain connects TRBV6-5 to TRBJ2-5; no clear D. Trimming stripped 2 bases from V and 7 bases from J, with 11 bases between. Per germline, CDR1 MNHEY and CDR2 SVGAGI. CDR3 size: 13 residues. DNA for the CDR3: TGTGCCAGCAGTTACACCGACCGGAGGACCCAGTACTTC. Encoded protein: CASSYTDRRTQYF.

The chain recombines TRBV7-9 with TRBJ2-7, with 8 bases lining up with TRBD2. The germline V gene has CDR1 SEHNR and CDR2 FQNEAQ (reference sequence). V was clipped by 4 bases and J by 2 bases; unmatched bases: 7. The CDR3 contains 15 residues. The CDR3 region is CASSSSGGLPYEQYF. The CDR3 bases are TGTGCCAGCAGCTCCTCGGGGGGGCTCCCCTACGAGCAGTACTTC.

The gene calls are TRBV11-2 and TRBJ1-2; the match to TRBD1 covers 9 bases. CDR1 SGHAT and CDR2 FQNNGV come from the germline V gene. J was trimmed by 2 bases and V by 0 bases; bases with no gene match: 13. This CDR3 region has 19 residues. CDR3 in amino acids: CASSLEGYQRTGANYGYTF. The CDR3 nucleotides are TGTGCCAGCAGCTTAGAGGGCTACCAAAGGACAGGGGCAAACTATGGCTACACCTTC. Full variable domain (outside the CDR3, taken from reference TRBV11-2 and TRBJ1-2): EAGVAQSPRYKIIEKRQSVAFWCNPISGHATLYWYQQILGQGPKLLIQFQNNGVVDDSQLPKDRFSAERLKGVDSTLKIQPAKLEDSAVYLCASSLEGYQRTGANYGYTFGSGTRLTVV.

The chain couples TRBV19 to TRBJ2-1; 13 nucleotides align to TRBD2. The CDR3 contains 15 residues. The V gene's germline CDR1 is LNHDA and CDR2 SQIVND (reference sequence). J was trimmed by 6 bases and V by 7 bases; bases with no gene match: 6. The CDR3 DNA is TGTGCCAGTAACGAGGGGACTAGCGGGGCCAATGAGCAGTTCTTC. Translated: CASNEGTSGANEQFF.